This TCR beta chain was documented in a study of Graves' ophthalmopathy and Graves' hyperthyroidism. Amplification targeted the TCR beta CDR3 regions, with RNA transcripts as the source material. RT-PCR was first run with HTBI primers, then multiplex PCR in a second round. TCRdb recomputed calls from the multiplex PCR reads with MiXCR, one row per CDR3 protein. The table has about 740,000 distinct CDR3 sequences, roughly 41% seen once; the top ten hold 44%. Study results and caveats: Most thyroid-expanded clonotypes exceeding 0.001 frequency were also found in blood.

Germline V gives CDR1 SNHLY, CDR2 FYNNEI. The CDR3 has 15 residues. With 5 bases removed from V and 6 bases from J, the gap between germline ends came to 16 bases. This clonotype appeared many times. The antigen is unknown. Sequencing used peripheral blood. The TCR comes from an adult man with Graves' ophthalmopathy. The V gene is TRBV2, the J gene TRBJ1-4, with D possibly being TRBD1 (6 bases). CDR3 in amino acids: CASSSLGANDEKLFF. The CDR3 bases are TGTGCCAGCAGTAGTCTGGGGGCAAATGATGAAAAACTGTTTTTT.